This is a list of T cell receptor beta chains from one sample in a study of shared clonotypes between healthy human individuals. Produced via immunoSEQ multiplex PCR; TCRdb's table is partial and in-frame only. This repertoire shows 2 million to 3 million clones, roughly 93% found once; its top ten account for roughly 0.39%. Sequenced sample: naive CD4+ T cells from PBMCs. The receptors derive from a man aged 18 to 35 in good health. Some clones in this sample may be carry-over from other donors' samples. Each CDR3 is given with its conserved first and last residue. D genes are given only for firm matches. Clone size is shown for a subset of rows, as once, few, many or a class of expanded clone.

J	V	size	D	DNA	CDR3
TRBJ2-7	TRBV19	.	TRBD1	TGTGCCAGTAGTACTCCGGGACAGGGGGGGGTGGAGCAGTACTTC	CASSTPGQGGVEQYF
TRBJ2-7	TRBV5-1	.	.	TGCGCCAGCAGCTTGGCAGGGTTCAACGAGCAGTACTTC	CASSLAGFNEQYF
TRBJ2-5	TRBV12-5	.	.	TGTGCTAGTGGCAGGGACGGGACCGGGGAGACCCAGTACTTC	CASGRDGTGETQYF
TRBJ2-3	TRBV7-2	.	TRBD2	TGTGCCAGCAGTCGGACTAGCGGTAGCACAGATACGCAGTATTTT	CASSRTSGSTDTQYF
TRBJ2-5	TRBV7-6	once	TRBD2	TGTGCCAGCAGCTTAGGCGCGGGAGGGCCTTGGGAGACCCAGTACTTC	CASSLGAGGPWETQYF
TRBJ2-7	TRBV2	.	.	TGTGCCAGCAGTTTCGACAGGTCGGAATACGAGCAGTACTTC	CASSFDRSEYEQYF
TRBJ2-2	TRBV6-4	.	TRBD1	TGTGCCAGCAGGGGACAGGGGACCGGGGAGCTGTTTTTT	CASRGQGTGELFF
TRBJ1-2	TRBV19	few	.	TGTGCCAGTAGTACCTACTCGACAGAGACTAACTATGGCTACACCTTC	CASSTYSTETNYGYTF
TRBJ2-5	TRBV5-1	.	TRBD1	TGCGCCAGCAGCACCCTCGGACAGGGCGGGGAGACCCAGTACTTC	CASSTLGQGGETQYF
TRBJ2-7	TRBV10-3	few	.	TGTGCCATCAGTGGGACCTACGAGCAGTACTTC	CAISGTYEQYF
TRBJ1-1	TRBV6-6	few	.	TGTGCCAGCAGTTTCCCTCCGCCCAACACTGAAGCTTTCTTT	CASSFPPPNTEAFF
TRBJ2-3	TRBV19	once	TRBD2	TGTGCCAGTACCGGGACTAGCGGCACAGATACGCAGTATTTT	CASTGTSGTDTQYF
TRBJ2-2	TRBV4-2	.	TRBD2	TGTGCCAGCAGCCAAGATCCCCCCTCCAGCGGGAGGACCGGGGAGCTGTTTTTT	CASSQDPPSSGRTGELFF
TRBJ2-5	TRBV5-5	.	.	TGTGCCAGCAGCTTGGGGACAGCTGGGGAGACCCAGTACTTC	CASSLGTAGETQYF
TRBJ1-5	TRBV28	.	.	TGTGCCAGCAAACAGGGCAGGGCCTCATATAGCAATCAGCCCCAGCATTTT	CASKQGRASYSNQPQHF
TRBJ1-5	TRBV28	.	TRBD1	TGTGCCAGCAGCATTGGACAGGGATTCGCCCAGCCCCAGCATTTT	CASSIGQGFAQPQHF
TRBJ1-4	TRBV5-1	.	TRBD1	TGCGCCAGCAGCTTGGAGGGACAGGGAGCTAATGAAAAACTGTTTTTT	CASSLEGQGANEKLFF
TRBJ2-1	TRBV7-2	.	TRBD2	TGTGCCAGCAGCCTAAGCCGCGGGAGTTCGAATGAGCAGTTCTTC	CASSLSRGSSNEQFF
TRBJ2-1	TRBV28	once	.	TGTGCCAGCAGTTTTTTCGAACAGACAAATGAGCAGTTCTTC	CASSFFEQTNEQFF
TRBJ2-3	TRBV5-1	.	TRBD2	TGCGCCAGCAGCCTTAGCGGGAGAGCAGATACGCAGTATTTT	CASSLSGRADTQYF
TRBJ2-1	TRBV5-4	.	TRBD1	TGTGCCAGCAGGGTTACTTCAGGGGGCACATCCTACAATGAGCAGTTCTTC	CASRVTSGGTSYNEQFF
TRBJ2-1	TRBV4-2	.	.	TGTGCCAGCAGCCAAGACGAAAGGGACCGGCAGTTCTTC	CASSQDERDRQFF
TRBJ1-5	TRBV28	.	.	TGTGCCAGCACTGGGGGAGAATCCCGGTACAGACGCAATCAGCCCCAGCATTTT	CASTGGESRYRRNQPQHF
TRBJ2-7	TRBV27	.	.	TGTGCCAGCAGCCTAACAGGGTCCCTCCCCTACGAGCAGTACTTC	CASSLTGSLPYEQYF
TRBJ2-7	TRBV20-1	.	.	TGCAGTGCTAGTTTGGCCATCGAGCAGTACTTC	CSASLAIEQYF
TRBJ2-7	TRBV28	.	.	TGTGCCAGCAGTTTCTCCCAAGCGGACTACGAGCAGTACTTC	CASSFSQADYEQYF
TRBJ2-3	TRBV5-4	.	TRBD2	TGTGCCAGCAGTGACCCTAGCGGGATAGATACGCAGTATTTT	CASSDPSGIDTQYF
TRBJ2-5	TRBV7-9	.	TRBD2	TGTGCCAGCAGCCCACTAGCGGGTGTCCAAGAGACCCAGTACTTC	CASSPLAGVQETQYF
TRBJ2-7	TRBV13	once	TRBD2	TGTGCCAGTACGGCGGGGGGGCCAACCTACGAGCAGTACTTC	CASTAGGPTYEQYF
TRBJ2-7	TRBV7-6	.	TRBD1	TGTGCCAGCAGGGGCGGACAGGACTACGAGCAGTACTTC	CASRGGQDYEQYF
TRBJ1-1	TRBV29-1	.	.	TGCAGCGTCGGCCGGTCGGGGCAAGCTTTCTTT	CSVGRSGQAFF
TRBJ2-7	TRBV5-1	.	.	TGCGCCAGCAGCTTGGTGCCGGGGGCCACCCTCGAGCAGTACTTC	CASSLVPGATLEQYF
TRBJ1-3	TRBV19	.	.	TGTGCCAGTAGTTTCGGGAACTCTGGAAACACCATATATTTT	CASSFGNSGNTIYF
TRBJ2-7	TRBV2	.	TRBD2	TGTGCCAGCAGTGGGGGGACTAGCGGGGTCTACGAGCAGTACTTC	CASSGGTSGVYEQYF
TRBJ1-5	TRBV15	.	TRBD1	TGTGCCACCAGCAGATCTTATGGGACAGGGGGGACGAAGCCCCAGCATTTT	CATSRSYGTGGTKPQHF
TRBJ1-1	TRBV6-6	.	.	TGTGCCAGCGGCGGGGGGTACACTGAAGCTTTCTTT	CASGGGYTEAFF
TRBJ2-7	TRBV5-4	.	.	TGTGCCAGCAGCTCGGCCGGACTAACCTACGAGCAGTACTTC	CASSSAGLTYEQYF
TRBJ2-7	TRBV5-1	.	.	TGCGCCAGCAGCCCAAGACTACCGCAGGACGAGCAGTACTTC	CASSPRLPQDEQYF
TRBJ2-1	TRBV5-6	.	TRBD2	TGTGCCAGCAGCTTATTTAGCGGGACCTACAATGAGCAGTTCTTC	CASSLFSGTYNEQFF
TRBJ2-7	TRBV5-1	.	TRBD2	TGCGCCAGCAGCCCTACTAGCGGATCCTACGAGCAGTACTTC	CASSPTSGSYEQYF
TRBJ1-1	TRBV6-5	.	TRBD1	TGTGCCAGCAGTGGGCCGACAGGGAGGAACACTGAAGCTTTCTTT	CASSGPTGRNTEAFF
TRBJ2-3	TRBV6-1	.	.	TGTGCCAGCCGTCCCATCATAGATACGCAGTATTTT	CASRPIIDTQYF
TRBJ2-1	TRBV9	.	.	TGTGCCAGCAGCGTACTCAGGGAAAGCTCCTACAATGAGCAGTTCTTC	CASSVLRESSYNEQFF
TRBJ2-4	TRBV25-1	.	.	TGTGCCAGCAGTGAGGCCAGTTCCAAAAACATTCAGTACTTC	CASSEASSKNIQYF
TRBJ1-5	TRBV30	few	TRBD1	TGTGCCTGGAGTGACAGGGGAGGCCAGCCCCAGCATTTT	CAWSDRGGQPQHF
TRBJ2-7	TRBV4-2	.	.	TGTGCCAGCAGCCAAAACCTCAATACACAGGGACAAGAGGAGCAGTACTTC	CASSQNLNTQGQEEQYF
TRBJ1-1	TRBV6-4	.	.	TGTGCCAGCAGTTGGGATCAGAGGACTGAAGCTTTCTTT	CASSWDQRTEAFF
TRBJ1-4	TRBV5-5	.	TRBD1	TGTGCCAGCAGCTCCGGGACAGGAAATGAAAAACTGTTTTTT	CASSSGTGNEKLFF
TRBJ1-1	TRBV28	.	.	TGTGCCAGCAGTGGACGGAAACTGCGGACTGAAGCTTTCTTT	CASSGRKLRTEAFF
TRBJ1-1	TRBV6-5	.	.	TGTGCCAGCAGTTATAGCCCTGGGGGTGACACTGAAGCTTTCTTT	CASSYSPGGDTEAFF
TRBJ2-6	TRBV28	.	.	TGTGCCAGCAGTCTTGGCGGGGCTGGGGCCAACGTCCTGACTTTC	CASSLGGAGANVLTF
TRBJ2-1	TRBV5-1	.	.	TGCGCCAGCAGCGGAACGACCGGACATATCAATGAGCAGTTCTTC	CASSGTTGHINEQFF
TRBJ1-2	TRBV30	.	.	TGTGCCTGGAGTGAAAGAATTAACTATGGCTACACCTTC	CAWSERINYGYTF
TRBJ1-1	TRBV5-1	.	.	TGCGCCAGCAGCCCGACCACCTCTCGGTCCACTGAAGCTTTCTTT	CASSPTTSRSTEAFF
TRBJ2-7	TRBV7-9	.	TRBD2	TGTGCCAGCAGAGACGGAGCGGGAGGCTACGAGCAGTACTTC	CASRDGAGGYEQYF